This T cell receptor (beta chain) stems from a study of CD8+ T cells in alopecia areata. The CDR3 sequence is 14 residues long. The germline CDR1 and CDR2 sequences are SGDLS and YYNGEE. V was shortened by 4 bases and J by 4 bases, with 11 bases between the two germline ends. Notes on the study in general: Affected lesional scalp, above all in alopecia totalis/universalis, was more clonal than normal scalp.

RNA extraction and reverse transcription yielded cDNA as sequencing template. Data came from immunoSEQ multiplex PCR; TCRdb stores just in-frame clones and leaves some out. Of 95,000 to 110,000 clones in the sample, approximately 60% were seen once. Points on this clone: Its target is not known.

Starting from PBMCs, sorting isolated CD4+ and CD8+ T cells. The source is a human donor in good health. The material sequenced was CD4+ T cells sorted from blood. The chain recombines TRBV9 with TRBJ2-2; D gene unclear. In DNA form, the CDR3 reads TGTGCCAGCAGCCCTAGAGTCCTCACCGGGGAGCTGTTTTTT. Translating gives CASSPRVLTGELFF.